The 29 T cell receptor beta chains below all came from one sample that was sequenced in a study of blood T cells in healthy people across ages (dated by TCRdb to the mid-2010s). The library was obtained by 5' RACE. The sample was run on an Illumina HiSeq 2500. The second PCR ran for roughly 7 to 11 cycles and used a J-beta primer mix along with a sample-barcoded 5' primer. TCRdb trimmed the raw reads at Q25, called clones with MiXCR and kept productive beta chains. Rows matching on CDR3 protein sequence are summarized as one entry with the most common DNA and genes. In all, the sample holds some 290,000 distinct CDR3 sequences, and 25% to 30% of those were seen once. Around 30% of the sample is taken by the ten largest. The specimen was blood. The receptors were gathered from a woman in her 70s in good health.

This clonotype was observed a single time. The chain recombines TRBV19 with TRBJ1-5; maybe TRBD1 (5 bases). Looked up from germline, CDR1 is LNHDA and CDR2 is SQIVND (reference sequence). The CDR3 extends over 14 amino acids. V shed 5 bases and J shed 4 bases, with 12 bases lying between them. The CDR3 nucleotides read TGTGCCAGTAGTTTCCGGGACTTTAATCAGCCCCAGCATTTT. It is translated as CASSFRDFNQPQHF.

This clonotype was counted between two and nine times. The chain links TRBV3-1 to TRBJ1-5; the D gene is possibly TRBD1 (6 bases). The CDR3 extends over 13 amino acids. Germline loops: CDR1 LGHDT, CDR2 YNNKEL (reference sequence). Trimming removed 3 bases at V and 6 bases at J, with 9 bases between. The DNA of the CDR3 is TGTGCCAGCAGCCACTTGGGGGCTCAGCCCCAGCATTTT. Its protein is CASSHLGAQPQHF.

The V call is TRBV7-2, the J call TRBJ2-2, with a tentative D call TRBD1 (7 bases). V lost 5 bases to trimming and J lost 4 bases, with 14 bases between them. The CDR3 has 15 residues. From germline, CDR1 is SGHTA and CDR2 FQGNSA. The CDR3 here is CASSPRQGGTGELFF. The CDR3, as DNA: TGTGCCAGCAGCCCCCGACAGGGAGGCACCGGGGAGCTGTTTTTT. Supplemented by reference TRBV7-2 and TRBJ2-2, the full variable domain reads GAGVSQSPSNKVTEKGKDVELRCDPISGHTALYWYRQSLGQGLEFLIYFQGNSAPDKSGLPSDRFSAERTGGSVSTLTIQRTQQEDSAVYLCASSPRQGGTGELFFGEGSRLTVL.

The chain recombines TRBV4-1 with TRBJ1-4, with D uncertain. The CDR3 is 16 residues long. Trimming took off 2 bases at V and 5 bases at J, with 15 bases between the two ends. Germline loops: CDR1 MGHRA, CDR2 YSYEKL. The CDR3 coding sequence is TGCGCCAGCAGCCAACCCCTACAGCGACGGAATGAAAAACTGTTTTTT. It codes for CASSQPLQRRNEKLFF.

The chain has TRBV6-5 and TRBJ2-1; D is perhaps TRBD2 (5 bases). Trimming stripped 4 bases from V and 0 bases from J, with 10 bases between. CDR3 size: 15 residues. In germline, CDR1 is MNHEY, CDR2 SVGAGI. The chain's CDR3 is CASSSGLSSYNEQFF. DNA for the CDR3: TGTGCCAGCAGTTCAGGACTGAGCTCCTACAATGAGCAGTTCTTC.

The CDR3 loop reads CASSPRRLAVYEQYF. The CDR3 DNA sequence: TGTGCCAGCAGTCCGCGGAGGCTAGCGGTCTACGAGCAGTACTTC. The chain carries TRBV6-5 and TRBJ2-7; 7 nucleotides line up with TRBD2. This CDR3 is built from 15 residues. Germline lookup yields CDR1 MNHEY and CDR2 SVGAGI. Trimming cost V 5 bases and J 3 bases; bases outside gene matches: 10.

This sequence joins TRBV28 and TRBJ2-1, with a possible D match to TRBD2 (5 bases). V dropped 7 bases and J dropped 7 bases, with 17 bases sitting between them. The CDR3 is made up of 14 amino acids. Germline CDR1 MDHEN, CDR2 SYDVKM. CDR3 in DNA: TGTGCCAGCAAAGGTCACGGGGAGAGGAATGAGCAGTTCTTC. This translates into CASKGHGERNEQFF.

This chain uses TRBV5-1 with TRBJ2-5; TRBD1 might be the D (5 bases). Germline V gene data show CDR1 as SGHRS and CDR2 as YFSETQ. V was trimmed by 0 bases and J by 3 bases, leaving 9 bases between them. The length of the CDR3 is 14 residues. The chain's CDR3 is CASSLATVKETQYF. The CDR3 nucleotides read TGCGCCAGCAGCTTGGCGACAGTTAAAGAGACCCAGTACTTC.

The chain links TRBV20-1 to TRBJ2-3; 7 bases match TRBD2. The germline V gene has CDR1 DFQATT and CDR2 SNEGSKA (reference sequence). The V gene end was trimmed by 3 bases and the J gene end by 5 bases; junction bases not matched to a gene: 11. This CDR3 spans 15 amino acids. Here the CDR3 reads CSASHLREYQDTQYF. The CDR3 DNA is TGCAGTGCTAGTCACTTGCGGGAGTATCAAGATACGCAGTATTTT.

The CDR3 is CASRETSGTDTQYF. The CDR3 nucleotides are TGTGCCAGCAGGGAGACTAGCGGCACAGATACGCAGTATTTT. The genes are TRBV28 and TRBJ2-3; TRBD2 agrees at 8 bases. The V gene end was trimmed by 6 bases and the J gene end by 1 base; junction bases not matched to a gene: 3. CDR1 is MDHEN and CDR2 is SYDVKM in the germline V gene. This CDR3 comprises 14 residues.

CDR3 DNA: TGTGCCAGCAGGCCCGAGCGTACCTACGAGCAGTACTTC. Its translation is CASRPERTYEQYF. V is TRBV27 and J is TRBJ2-7; D is undetermined. The germline V and J ends were trimmed by 6 bases and 2 bases, with 11 bases remaining between them. The CDR3 length is 13 residues. Germline V lookup: CDR1 MNHEY, CDR2 SMNVEV (reference sequence).

The sample holds a few counts of this clonotype. The CDR3 region has the DNA TGTGCCAGCAGTCATACCGGGAGAACCTACGAGCAGTACTTC. This codes for CASSHTGRTYEQYF. This chain uses TRBV12-3 or TRBV12-4 with TRBJ2-7; D may be TRBD2 (6 bases). This CDR3 comprises 14 residues. V was trimmed by 5 bases and J by 2 bases, leaving 13 bases between them.

The chain couples TRBV20-1 to TRBJ1-3; D perhaps matches TRBD1 (5 bases). V gave up 5 bases and J gave up 4 bases, with 12 bases separating them. The CDR3 loop spans 13 amino acids. Germline values: CDR1 DFQATT, CDR2 SNEGSKA (reference sequence). The CDR3 region is CSAPGAAGNTIYF. CDR3 bases: TGCAGTGCTCCCGGGGCAGCCGGAAACACCATATATTTT.

This clonotype came up a few times. This rearrangement joins TRBV20-1 to TRBJ2-3; D is unclear. Looked up from germline, CDR1 is DFQATT and CDR2 is SNEGSKA (reference sequence). V dropped 3 bases and J dropped 3 bases, with 10 bases sitting between them. The CDR3 contains 13 residues. CDR3 sequence: CSASLRSTDTQYF. The CDR3 coding sequence is TGCAGTGCTAGCCTCAGGAGTACAGATACGCAGTATTTT.

The rearrangement uses TRBV28 and TRBJ2-4, with D possibly called TRBD1 or TRBD2 (5 bases each). The CDR3 has 18 residues. Germline-derived CDR1 and CDR2 are MDHEN and SYDVKM. The V and J ends lost 5 bases and 6 bases respectively, with 26 bases between them. In nucleotides, the CDR3 is TGTGCCAGCAGTCTCGTGACAGCTCCCCAAGAGCGGAGAAACATTCAGTACTTC. It encodes CASSLVTAPQERRNIQYF.

V gene TRBV5-8 combines with J gene TRBJ2-1; D is unclear. The V and J ends lost 4 bases and 0 bases respectively, with 8 bases between them. The CDR3 is made up of 14 amino acids. CDR1 and CDR2 (germline): SGHTS, YDEGEE. CDR3 sequence: CASSGQSSYNEQFF. For the CDR3, the DNA is TGTGCCAGCAGCGGTCAAAGCTCCTACAATGAGCAGTTCTTC.

The chain recombines TRBV28 with TRBJ2-5; 8 positions match TRBD2. The better agreement between TRBJ2-1 and the DNA end casts doubt on the J call. CDR1 is MDHEN, CDR2 SYDVKM, per germline. The CDR3 sequence is 15 residues long. As DNA, the CDR3 is TGTGCCAGCAGTTTAACTAGCGGATATCGCAATGAGCAGTTCTTC. Translating it yields CASSLTSGYRNEQFF.

The chain is built from TRBV20-1 and TRBJ2-1; D not certain. The CDR3 totals 14 residues. Trimming shortened V by 2 bases and J by 5 bases, and 13 bases separated the two germline ends. Per germline, CDR1 DFQATT and CDR2 SNEGSKA (reference sequence). The CDR3 bases are TGCAGTGCTAGATCGGGTAGACAAAACAATGAGCAGTTCTTC. It encodes CSARSGRQNNEQFF.

V gene TRBV20-1 combines with J gene TRBJ1-2; D might be TRBD1 (6 bases). The CDR3 loop spans 14 amino acids. Trimming removed 1 base from V and 2 bases from J, with 11 bases in between. In germline, CDR1 is DFQATT, CDR2 SNEGSKA (reference sequence). This CDR3 reads CSARVGGSNYGYTF. The CDR3 region has the DNA TGCAGTGCTAGAGTAGGGGGGTCCAACTATGGCTACACCTTC.

This clonotype was detected only a few times. This chain joins TRBV20-1 and TRBJ2-7; D might be TRBD1 or TRBD2, each matching 5 bases. Trimming pared 5 bases from V and 7 bases from J, leaving 12 bases between. Germline V gene sequence: CDR1 DFQATT, CDR2 SNEGSKA (reference sequence). The CDR3 sequence is 11 residues long. CDR3 protein: CSARGLNEQYF. Here the CDR3 DNA reads TGCAGTGCTCGGGGCTTGAATGAGCAGTACTTC.

The chain is built from TRBV6-2 or TRBV6-3 and TRBJ2-1; D may be TRBD1 (6 bases). The J call may not be correct, given that the DNA end is closer to TRBJ2-7. This CDR3 contains 14 residues. Germline V lookup: CDR1 MNHEY, CDR2 SVGEGT. CDR3 protein: CASSYSSTGGAQYF. In nucleotides, the CDR3 is TGTGCCAGCAGTTACTCCTCGACAGGAGGAGCGCAGTACTTC.

This clonotype was seen a handful of times. The V gene is TRBV18, the J gene TRBJ1-4, with 8 bases identical to TRBD1. After removal of 8 bases from V and 8 bases from J, the junction contained 19 bases not matched to a gene. This CDR3 is built from 17 residues. CDR1 and CDR2 (germline): KGHSH, LQKENI. The CDR3 region is CASALMALTGEREKLFF. The CDR3 DNA reads TGTGCCAGCGCTCTCATGGCCCTGACAGGGGAGAGGGAAAAACTGTTTTTT.

This clonotype was seen more than once but under ten times. DNA of the CDR3: TGTGCCACCTTTAGCGGGGAGTACAATGAGCAGTTCTTC. It is translated as CATFSGEYNEQFF. V usage is TRBV28 and J usage is TRBJ2-1; 8 positions agree with TRBD2. The CDR3 consists of 13 residues. CDR1 is MDHEN, CDR2 SYDVKM, per germline. Trimming took 10 bases from V and 4 from J; bases not matched to a gene: 6.

V usage is TRBV2 and J usage is TRBJ1-6, with 7 bases identical to TRBD1. Germline V gives CDR1 SNHLY, CDR2 FYNNEI. V shed 7 bases and J 8 bases; nucleotides not matched to a gene: 11. CDR3 length: 15 amino acids. CDR3 in amino acids: CASTNLDRSYSPLHF. The CDR3 nucleotides read TGTGCCAGCACCAATCTGGACAGGAGTTATTCACCCCTCCACTTT.

This clonotype was seen more than once but under ten times. The CDR3 DNA is TGTGCCAGCAGCGTGAACAGGGCAACTAATGAAAAACTGTTTTTT. Protein product: CASSVNRATNEKLFF. The chain carries TRBV2 and TRBJ1-4; the D gene is possibly TRBD1 (6 bases). V lost 6 bases and J 0 bases, leaving 11 bases between the germline ends. CDR3 length: 15 amino acids. Germline CDR1 SNHLY, CDR2 FYNNEI.

The rearrangement uses TRBV20-1 and TRBJ1-4; D unclear. The CDR3 sequence is 13 residues long. Germline CDR1 reads DFQATT; CDR2 reads SNEGSKA (reference sequence). CDR3 bases: TGCAATGCGCGAAGCATGAGGGATGAAAAACTGTTTTTT. As protein: CNARSMRDEKLFF.

This clonotype has a handful of counts. This sequence joins TRBV4-3 and TRBJ2-5; maybe TRBD2 (6 bases). Germline loops: CDR1 LGHNA, CDR2 YSLEER. CDR3 size: 15 residues. Trimming pared 3 bases from V and 8 bases from J, leaving 19 bases between. The CDR3 spells CASSQETSPTDTQYF. The DNA of the CDR3 is TGCGCCAGCAGCCAGGAAACTAGCCCAACAGATACCCAGTACTTC.

The chain joins TRBV19 to TRBJ1-2; D is undetermined. The germline V gene has CDR1 LNHDA and CDR2 SQIVND (reference sequence). V was cut by 5 bases and J by 0 bases, with 16 bases left in between. The CDR3 covers 16 residues. CDR3 protein: CASSLGAPGPNYGYTF. The CDR3 bases are TGTGCCAGTAGTCTCGGTGCCCCCGGTCCTAACTATGGCTACACCTTC. Complete variable domain (other parts from reference TRBV19 and TRBJ1-2): DGGITQSPKYLFRKEGQNVTLSCEQNLNHDAMYWYRQDPGQGLRLIYYSQIVNDFQKGDIAEGYSVSREKKESFPLTVTSAQKNPTAFYLCASSLGAPGPNYGYTFGSGTRLTVV.

Remarks on this clonotype: A read error is possible here, since a much larger clone lies one base away. The rearrangement joins TRBV2 to TRBJ2-7, with 9 nucleotides matching TRBD1. Germline V gives CDR1 SNHLY, CDR2 FYNNEI. There are 12 residues in the CDR3. In nucleotides, the CDR3 is TGTACCACAGGACAGGGGATGAGCGAGCAGTACTTC. Translated, it gives CTTGQGMSEQYF.